This T cell receptor beta chain derives from a study of molecular identifiers for immune sequencing clone quantification. General study points: Sizes of highly expanded clones could be underestimated through identical TCRs sharing a barcode.

As regards this clonotype: Its antigen is not known.

TCRdb reanalysed the PCR reads using MiXCR and keeps one entry per CDR3 protein. This sample has approximately 670,000 distinct CDR3 sequences; 15% to 20% occur once, and the top ten carry around 0.9%. The CDR3 sequence is 14 residues long. The ends were cut back, 3 bases at V and 2 bases at J, with 10 bases in the middle. Sequencing used naive CD8+ T cells from blood, with Jurkat cell RNA spiked in. Indicated subset: FACS-sorted CD8+CD4-CCR7+CD45RA+ naive T cells. V is TRBV12-3 or TRBV12-4 and J is TRBJ2-5; D is uncertain. This clonotype was sampled from a human donor in good health. Some libraries in this study had Jurkat cell RNA spiked in. The CDR3 sequence is CASSLWRQQETQYF. The CDR3 nucleotides read TGTGCCAGCAGTTTGTGGCGGCAGCAAGAGACCCAGTACTTC.